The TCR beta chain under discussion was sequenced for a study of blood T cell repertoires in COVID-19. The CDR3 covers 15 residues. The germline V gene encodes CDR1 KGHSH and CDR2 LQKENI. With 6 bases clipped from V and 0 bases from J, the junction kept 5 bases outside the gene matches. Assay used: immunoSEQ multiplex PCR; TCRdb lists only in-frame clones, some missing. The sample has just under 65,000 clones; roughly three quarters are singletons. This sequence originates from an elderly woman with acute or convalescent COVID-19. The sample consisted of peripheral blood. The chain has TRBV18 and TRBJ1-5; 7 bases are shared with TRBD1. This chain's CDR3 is CASSPDRYSNQPQHF. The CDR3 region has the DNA TGTGCCAGCTCCCCGGACAGGTATAGCAATCAGCCCCAGCATTTT.